The entry below describes one T cell receptor beta chain. This sample is part of a study of radiation and T cells in renal cell carcinoma. Generated by immunoSEQ multiplex PCR, the TCRdb table keeps only in-frame clones and is missing some. The table records some 72,000 clones, 82% of them present only once. Noted time point: blood 2 weeks post-SBRT. Treatment of the sample: 15 Gy SBRT to primary tumor, nephrectomy 4 weeks later. The CDR3 covers 13 residues. Germline V gives CDR1 KGHSH, CDR2 LQKENI. V lost 2 bases, J lost 3 bases, and 7 bases lay in between. This receptor was obtained from a man aged 55 to 70 with renal cell carcinoma. The rearrangement uses TRBV18 and TRBJ2-5; D is unresolved. Sequenced material: blood, taken from a patient whose treatment included radiotherapy and nephrectomy. CDR3 sequence: CASSPFAEETQYF. The CDR3 nucleotides read TGTGCCAGCTCACCATTCGCGGAAGAGACCCAGTACTTC.